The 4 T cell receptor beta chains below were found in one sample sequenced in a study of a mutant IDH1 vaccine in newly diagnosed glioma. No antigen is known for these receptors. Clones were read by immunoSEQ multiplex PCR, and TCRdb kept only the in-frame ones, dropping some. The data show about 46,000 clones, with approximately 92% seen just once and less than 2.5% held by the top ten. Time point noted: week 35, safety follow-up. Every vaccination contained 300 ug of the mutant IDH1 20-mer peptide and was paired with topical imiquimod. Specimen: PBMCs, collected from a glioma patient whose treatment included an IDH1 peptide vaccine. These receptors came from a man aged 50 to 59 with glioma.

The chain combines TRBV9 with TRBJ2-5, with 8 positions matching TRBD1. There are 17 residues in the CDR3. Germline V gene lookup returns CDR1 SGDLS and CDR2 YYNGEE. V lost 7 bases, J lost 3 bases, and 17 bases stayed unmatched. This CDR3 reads CASAVSRGRGLEETQYF. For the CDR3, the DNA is TGTGCCAGCGCTGTCTCCCGGGGCAGGGGGCTAGAAGAGACCCAGTACTTC.

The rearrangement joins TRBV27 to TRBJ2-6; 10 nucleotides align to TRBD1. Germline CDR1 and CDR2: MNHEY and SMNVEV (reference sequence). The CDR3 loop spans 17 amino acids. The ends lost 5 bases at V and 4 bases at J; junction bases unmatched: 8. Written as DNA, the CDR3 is TGTGCCAGCAGTCCTCGGGACAGGGGCGTCGGGGCCAACGTCCTGACTTTC. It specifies CASSPRDRGVGANVLTF.

CDR3 sequence reads: CASSLPLQGGYSNQPQHF. Here the CDR3 DNA reads TGTGCCAGTAGCCTCCCTTTACAGGGAGGGTATAGCAATCAGCCCCAGCATTTT. This chain connects TRBV19 to TRBJ1-5; possibly TRBD1 for D (6 bases). The CDR3 has 18 residues. V was trimmed by 6 bases and J by 0 bases, leaving 21 bases between them. Germline assignment: CDR1 LNHDA and CDR2 SQIVND (reference sequence).

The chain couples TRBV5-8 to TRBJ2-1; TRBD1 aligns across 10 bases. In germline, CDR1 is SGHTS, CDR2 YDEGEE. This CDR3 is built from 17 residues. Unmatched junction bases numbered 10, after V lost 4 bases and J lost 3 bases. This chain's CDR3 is CASSDRTRDRGYNEQFF. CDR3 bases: TGTGCCAGCAGCGATAGAACTCGGGACAGGGGCTACAATGAGCAGTTCTTC.